A single sample is the source of the 7 T cell receptor beta chains below, sequenced in a study of CD8 T cells in Susac syndrome (dated by TCRdb to about 2019). Library preparation was by the immunoSEQ multiplex PCR assay. RNA was extracted with the RNeasy kit and roughly 0.45 to 1 ug was reverse transcribed using random hexamers. The public sequencing data were trimmed at Q25 with fastp and processed into clonotypes with MiXCR by TCRdb, which kept only in-frame beta chains. All rows with the same CDR3 protein become a single entry with the most common DNA and genes. The sample profile shows 110,000 or so distinct CDR3 sequences; over 90% of them were found once. The ten most abundant clones make up about 0.14% of the sample. Sequenced sample: CD4+ T cells from PBMCs. The source of these receptors is a human donor in good health.

The chain carries TRBV7-2 and TRBJ2-7; D gene uncertain. V was cut by 2 bases and J by 3 bases, with 8 bases left in between. The CDR3 contains 13 residues. The germline V gene has CDR1 SGHTA and CDR2 FQGNSA. CDR3 DNA: TGTGCCAGCAGCTTATACCCCAACTACGAGCAGTACTTC. Protein: CASSLYPNYEQYF.

Of note for this clonotype: The junction departs from the called germline gene at one end, perhaps through a read error. The chain joins TRBV13 to TRBJ2-7; 9 bases match TRBD1. The CDR3 loop spans 14 amino acids. In germline, CDR1 is PRHDT, CDR2 FYEKMQ (reference sequence). This chain's CDR3 is CASSLGTGQYEQYF. In DNA form, the CDR3 reads TGTGCCAGCAGCCTAGGGACAGGGCAGTACGAGCAGTACTTC.

The rearrangement links TRBV28 to TRBJ2-1, with a weak D call TRBD1 (6 bases). Germline V gives CDR1 MDHEN, CDR2 SYDVKM. Between the trimmed V and J ends, which lost 3 bases and 7 bases, there was a span of 10 bases. The CDR3 runs 13 residues. The CDR3 bases are TGTGCCAGCAGTTTTTTTCAGGGGAATGAGCAGTTCTTC. The encoded protein is CASSFFQGNEQFF.

The chain uses TRBV9 and TRBJ2-1; TRBD2 matches 9 bases. Germline trimming cut 1 base from V and 5 bases from J; bases unmatched to any gene: 7. This CDR3 spans 16 amino acids. Germline values: CDR1 SGDLS, CDR2 YYNGEE. The CDR3 region is CASSVREREANNEQFF. In nucleotides, the CDR3 is TGTGCCAGCAGCGTACGAGAGCGGGAGGCCAACAATGAGCAGTTCTTC.

The chain couples TRBV9 to TRBJ2-2, with TRBD2 identical over 8 bases. CDR1 SGDLS and CDR2 YYNGEE come from the germline V gene. Losses at the gene ends were 1 base for V and 0 bases for J; bases not matched to a gene: 5. The CDR3 loop spans 17 amino acids. DNA for the CDR3: TGTGCCAGCAGCGTATTCGGTAGCGGGGCGAACACCGGGGAGCTGTTTTTT. This translates into CASSVFGSGANTGELFF.

The chain combines TRBV5-1 with TRBJ1-1, with D unclear. The CDR3 extends over 16 amino acids. The V and J ends lost 0 bases and 5 bases respectively, with 17 bases between them. Germline CDR1 reads SGHRS; CDR2 reads YFSETQ. The CDR3 DNA reads as TGCGCCAGCAGCTTGGTGGGCTCCGGGATGGGGACTGAAGCTTTCTTT. Encoded protein: CASSLVGSGMGTEAFF. The whole variable domain, remainder taken from reference TRBV5-1 and TRBJ1-1, is KAGVTQTPRYLIKTRGQQVTLSCSPISGHRSVSWYQQTPGQGLQFLFEYFSETQRNKGNFPGRFSGRQFSNSRSEMNVSTLELGDSALYLCASSLVGSGMGTEAFFGQGTRLTVV.

The V call is TRBV6-1, the J call TRBJ1-5; 11 bases align to TRBD1. There are 15 residues in the CDR3. The V and J ends lost 4 bases and 6 bases, in that order; junction bases with no gene match: 5. CDR1 is MNHNS, CDR2 SASEGT, per germline. The CDR3 loop reads CASSATDRGLQPQHF. Here the CDR3 DNA reads TGTGCCAGCAGTGCCACGGACAGGGGGCTTCAGCCCCAGCATTTT.